Below, 7 T cell receptor beta chains from the same sample are listed, as sequenced in a study of T cell changes during pregnancy in multiple sclerosis. TCRdb's table, derived via immunoSEQ multiplex PCR, lists solely in-frame clones and lacks some. Found here are approximately 40,000 clones, more than 85% of them singletons; the top ten hold about 9%. The specimen was CD8+ T cells from peripheral blood mononuclear cells, collected in the third trimester of pregnancy. The receptors were gathered from a female donor with multiple sclerosis, enrolled in a pregnancy study.

CDR3 coding DNA: TGTGCCTGGAATTCAGGGGGAGGTAGGGATGAGCAGTTCTTC. This gives the protein CAWNSGGGRDEQFF. The chain employs TRBV30 and TRBJ2-1; D is perhaps TRBD1 (7 bases). V dropped 4 bases and J dropped 8 bases, with 18 bases sitting between them. Germline-derived CDR1 and CDR2 are GTSNPN and SVGIG (reference sequence). This CDR3 region has 14 residues.

The rearrangement uses TRBV7-9 and TRBJ1-5; 9 bases are a match to TRBD1. The junction had 11 bases not matched to a gene; V was cut back by 1 base and J by 7 bases. Germline CDR1 is SEHNR and CDR2 is FQNEAQ (reference sequence). This CDR3 has 17 residues. CDR3 sequence (DNA): TGTGCCAGCAGCTTAGGGAAAGGGACAGGGTCTCACCAGCCCCAGCATTTT. Protein sequence: CASSLGKGTGSHQPQHF.

The V gene is TRBV7-8, the J gene TRBJ2-7, with TRBD2 identical over 9 bases. With 4 bases clipped from V and 0 bases from J, the junction kept 7 bases outside the gene matches. This CDR3 has 16 residues. Germline CDR1 reads SGHVS; CDR2 reads FQNEAQ. CDR3 sequence (DNA): TGTGCCAGCAGCTCGCCTCTAGCGGGGAGCTCCTACGAGCAGTACTTC. This encodes CASSSPLAGSSYEQYF.

This chain uses TRBV11-2 with TRBJ2-3; 8 positions agree with TRBD1. Trimming took 7 bases from V and 6 from J; bases not matched to a gene: 9. Germline-derived CDR1 and CDR2 are SGHAT and FQNNGV. The CDR3 extends over 14 amino acids. The CDR3 loop is CASTYQDRGDTQYF. The CDR3 nucleotides read TGTGCCAGCACCTATCAAGACAGGGGCGATACGCAGTATTTT.

The chain combines TRBV7-6 with TRBJ2-3; the D gene is possibly TRBD1 (6 bases). CDR1 is SGHVS, CDR2 FNYEAQ, per germline. V was shortened by 5 bases and J by 0 bases, with 12 bases between the two germline ends. The CDR3 has 15 residues. This CDR3 reads CASSLGGWSTDTQYF. The CDR3 nucleotides read TGTGCCAGCAGCCTTGGGGGCTGGAGCACAGATACGCAGTATTTT.

J is TRBJ2-5 and V is TRBV15; weak D call: TRBD1 (7 bases). The CDR3 covers 15 residues. Germline V CDR1 and CDR2: LNHNV, YYDKDF (reference sequence). V was cut by 5 bases and J by 5 bases, with 18 bases left in between. CDR3 sequence (DNA): TGTGCCACCAGCGGGGGGACAGAGGGTTCGGAGACCCAGTACTTC. This sequence encodes CATSGGTEGSETQYF.

J is TRBJ1-2 and V is TRBV5-5; 7 nucleotides line up with TRBD1. Germline V gene sequence: CDR1 SGHKS, CDR2 YYEKEE (reference sequence). Trimming cost V 3 bases and J 7 bases; bases outside gene matches: 9. The CDR3 has 14 amino acids. The CDR3 DNA reads as TGTGCCAGCAGCTACGGGACAGCCTCTATTGGCTACACCTTC. This encodes CASSYGTASIGYTF. The full variable domain, in which reference TRBV5-5 and TRBJ1-2 provide the parts outside the CDR3, is DAGVTQSPTHLIKTRGQQVTLRCSPISGHKSVSWYQQVLGQGPQFIFQYYEKEERGRGNFPDRFSARQFPNYSSELNVNALLLGDSALYLCASSYGTASIGYTFGSGTRLTVV.